The clone carrying this T cell receptor beta chain was seen only once. Antigen specificity is unknown. Germline CDR1 MGHRA, CDR2 YSYEKL. The V segment lost 1 base and the J segment 7 bases; nucleotides outside the gene matches: 7. The CDR3 length is 16 residues. Method: immunoSEQ multiplex PCR; TCRdb's copy keeps in-frame clones and lacks some. The repertoire holds about 350,000 clones, about 88% seen once, with around 6.4% in the top ten. This sample stems from a study of Ad26.COV2.S vaccination and SARS-CoV-2 variants. Whole-study results and caveats: Participants in the vaccine arm had higher spike-specific TCR breadth; placebo recipients had lower.

Treatment given: around 19 received Ad26.COV2.S at low or high dose, single or two shots; 5 received placebo; per-sample allocation not given. The samples date from day 63 after the first vaccine or placebo injection. The sample was peripheral blood, taken in a trial of Ad26.COV2.S vaccine versus placebo. The source of this sequence is a person aged 18-60 years who received the Ad26.COV2.S COVID-19 vaccine or a placebo. This sequence joins TRBV4-1 and TRBJ2-2, with TRBD1 identical over 9 bases. CDR3 sequence reads: CASSQAPGQGGGELFF. The CDR3 bases are TGCGCCAGCAGCCAAGCGCCGGGACAGGGCGGCGGGGAGCTGTTTTTT.